Listed below are T cell receptor beta chains from one sample, sequenced in a study of somatic mutations in cytotoxic T cells in rheumatoid arthritis. Assay used: immunoSEQ multiplex PCR; TCRdb lists only in-frame clones, some missing. The repertoire holds 15,000 or so clones, 72% seen once, with less than 11% in the top ten. Input material: CD8+ T cells sorted from blood. Every receptor here comes from an adult with rheumatoid arthritis. Each CDR3 is given with its conserved first and last residue. A D gene is named only where the DNA matches it firmly. Size is stated for part of the rows, as once, few or many counts, or as a class when the clone is expanded.

clone size: NA; V gene: TRBV11-3; D gene: TRBD1; J gene: TRBJ1-2; CDR3 length: 16; CDR3 protein: CASRRNGDRGPYGYTF; CDR3 DNA: TGTGCCAGCAGAAGGAACGGGGACAGGGGGCCCTATGGCTACACCTTC
clone size: NA; V gene: TRBV6-1; D gene: NA; J gene: TRBJ1-3; CDR3 length: 16; CDR3 protein: CASSEGAGAYGNTIYF; CDR3 DNA: TGTGCCAGCAGTGAAGGGGCAGGGGCCTATGGAAACACCATATATTTT
clone size: NA; V gene: TRBV10-3; D gene: TRBD1; J gene: TRBJ2-7; CDR3 length: 14; CDR3 protein: CAISVGQGVNEQYF; CDR3 DNA: TGTGCCATCAGTGTAGGGCAGGGGGTCAACGAGCAGTACTTC
clone size: few; V gene: TRBV9; D gene: NA; J gene: TRBJ2-6; CDR3 length: 13; CDR3 protein: CASSVAGANVLTF; CDR3 DNA: TGTGCCAGCAGCGTAGCTGGGGCCAACGTCCTGACTTTC
clone size: NA; V gene: TRBV27; D gene: TRBD2; J gene: TRBJ2-1; CDR3 length: 17; CDR3 protein: CASSSPGLAGGLSEQFF; CDR3 DNA: TGTGCCAGCAGTTCCCCGGGACTAGCGGGGGGGTTGAGTGAGCAGTTCTTC
clone size: few; V gene: TRBV4-1; D gene: NA; J gene: TRBJ2-7; CDR3 length: 19; CDR3 protein: CASSLIGLADRLGSNEQYF; CDR3 DNA: TGCGCCAGCAGCCTAATCGGCTTAGCTGACAGACTGGGTAGTAACGAGCAGTACTTC
clone size: medium-sized; V gene: TRBV5-6; D gene: TRBD1; J gene: TRBJ1-4; CDR3 length: 14; CDR3 protein: CASSRQGYNEKLFF; CDR3 DNA: TGTGCCAGCAGCCGACAGGGGTATAATGAAAAACTGTTTTTT
clone size: NA; V gene: TRBV6-1; D gene: NA; J gene: TRBJ2-7; CDR3 length: 15; CDR3 protein: CASSEDTSDSYEQYF; CDR3 DNA: TGTGCCAGCAGTGAAGATACTTCAGACTCCTACGAGCAGTACTTC
clone size: NA; V gene: TRBV7-9; D gene: TRBD1; J gene: TRBJ2-1; CDR3 length: 16; CDR3 protein: CASSLPPDRGPHEQFF; CDR3 DNA: TGTGCCAGCAGCTTACCCCCGGACAGGGGACCCCATGAGCAGTTCTTC
clone size: NA; V gene: TRBV27; D gene: NA; J gene: TRBJ1-4; CDR3 length: 14; CDR3 protein: CASSTWGRNEKLFF; CDR3 DNA: TGTGCCAGCAGTACCTGGGGGAGGAATGAAAAACTGTTTTTT
clone size: NA; V gene: TRBV14; D gene: NA; J gene: TRBJ1-2; CDR3 length: 11; CDR3 protein: CASSHGVLYTF; CDR3 DNA: TGTGCCAGCAGCCACGGGGTTCTCTACACCTTC
clone size: NA; V gene: TRBV7-3; D gene: NA; J gene: TRBJ2-3; CDR3 length: 16; CDR3 protein: CASSSYHRDHTDTQYF; CDR3 DNA: TGTGCCAGCAGCTCCTACCATAGGGATCACACAGATACGCAGTATTTT
clone size: NA; V gene: TRBV9; D gene: NA; J gene: TRBJ2-7; CDR3 length: 15; CDR3 protein: CASSVAVGIGYEQYF; CDR3 DNA: TGTGCCAGCAGCGTAGCGGTAGGGATTGGCTACGAGCAGTACTTC
clone size: NA; V gene: TRBV5-4; D gene: NA; J gene: TRBJ2-7; CDR3 length: 15; CDR3 protein: CASSGNREGLYEQYF; CDR3 DNA: TGTGCCAGCAGCGGGAACAGGGAAGGACTCTACGAGCAGTACTTC
clone size: NA; V gene: TRBV27; D gene: NA; J gene: TRBJ1-2; CDR3 length: 11; CDR3 protein: CASRGPWGYTF; CDR3 DNA: TGTGCCAGCAGAGGTCCTTGGGGCTACACCTTC
clone size: few; V gene: TRBV9; D gene: NA; J gene: TRBJ2-1; CDR3 length: 16; CDR3 protein: CASSGRGTGHHNEQFF; CDR3 DNA: TGTGCCAGCAGCGGACGGGGGACGGGACACCACAATGAGCAGTTCTTC